This is a list of T cell receptor beta chains from one sample in a study of CD8 T cells in ankylosing spondylitis. Using its own MiXCR run on the 5' RACE reads, TCRdb lists one record per CDR3 protein. The sample has around 130,000 distinct CDR3 sequences, roughly 15% seen once; the top ten hold approximately 30%. Sequencing was performed on blood, either unsorted or a sorted T cell fraction (not recorded which). These receptors came from a male donor with ankylosing spondylitis. Both conserved end residues are part of each CDR3. D genes are given only for firm matches. Size is omitted from some rows. Given values are once, few, many or a class for expanded clones.

d_gene	abundance	j_gene	v_gene	CDR3aa	CDR3nt
TRBD2	.	TRBJ2-7	TRBV3-1	CASSLGLAASSYEQYF	TGTGCCAGCAGCCTAGGACTAGCGGCCAGCTCCTACGAGCAGTACTTC
.	.	TRBJ1-1	TRBV28	CASSVDSMNTEAFF	TGTGCCAGCAGTGTGGACAGCATGAACACTGAAGCTTTCTTT
.	.	TRBJ2-3	TRBV6-5	CASSTRRGALTDTQYF	TGTGCCAGCAGTACCCGACGAGGGGCCCTCACAGATACGCAGTATTTT
TRBD1	.	TRBJ1-5	TRBV24-1	CATSDRVSNQPQHF	TGTGCCACCTCGGACAGGGTTAGCAATCAGCCCCAGCATTTT
TRBD1	.	TRBJ1-1	TRBV27	CASIQGGRNTEAFF	TGTGCCAGCATCCAAGGGGGCAGGAACACTGAAGCTTTCTTT
TRBD2	few	TRBJ2-1	TRBV29-1	CSAGLADTYNEQFF	TGCAGCGCCGGACTAGCGGACACGTACAATGAGCAGTTCTTC
TRBD1	many	TRBJ2-1	TRBV27	CASSQTGNNEQFF	TGTGCCAGCAGCCAGACAGGGAACAATGAGCAGTTCTTC
.	.	TRBJ2-3	TRBV12-3/TRBV12-4	CASTPSPSTDTQYF	TGTGCCAGCACCCCCAGCCCGAGCACAGATACGCAGTATTTT
.	many	TRBJ1-5	TRBV12-3/TRBV12-4	CASSITAQAGNQPQHF	TGTGCCAGCAGTATAACCGCGCAGGCGGGCAATCAGCCCCAGCATTTT
TRBD2	few	TRBJ2-1	TRBV11-1	CASSLGASGTSGGYEQFF	TGTGCCAGCAGCTTGGGAGCTTCCGGGACTAGCGGTGGGTATGAGCAGTTCTTC
.	.	TRBJ1-1	TRBV2	CASSERFAATEAFF	TGTGCCAGCAGTGAAAGATTCGCAGCCACTGAAGCTTTCTTT
TRBD2	.	TRBJ2-1	TRBV10-2	CASSGAGGHNEQFF	TGCGCCAGCAGTGGGGCGGGAGGTCACAATGAGCAGTTCTTC
TRBD1	few	TRBJ1-2	TRBV29-1	CSVRDRAGGYTF	TGCAGCGTCCGGGACAGGGCTGGAGGCTACACCTTC
TRBD2	few	TRBJ2-5	TRBV6-5	CASSPTGTTEYF	TGTGCCAGCAGTCCCACCGGGACTACCGAGTACTTC
.	few	TRBJ2-1	TRBV5-4	CASTPQEGNEQFF	TGTGCCAGCACGCCACAGGAGGGAAATGAGCAGTTCTTC
.	few	TRBJ2-6	TRBV5-1	CASSWRTAGANVLTF	TGCGCCAGCAGCTGGAGGACAGCTGGGGCCAACGTCCTGACTTTC
TRBD2	.	TRBJ2-3	TRBV9	CASRAGATDTQYF	TGTGCCAGCAGAGCGGGAGCTACAGATACGCAGTATTTT
.	.	TRBJ1-4	TRBV11-2	CASSLGPTNEKLFF	TGTGCCAGCAGCTTGGGGCCGACTAATGAAAAACTGTTTTTT
.	few	TRBJ2-5	TRBV2	CASSDGVGQETQYF	TGTGCCAGCAGTGATGGCGTGGGTCAAGAGACCCAGTACTTC
.	.	TRBJ2-1	TRBV5-6	CASSLGGRGNEQFF	TGTGCCAGCAGCTTGGGCGGTAGGGGGAATGAGCAGTTCTTC
.	many	TRBJ2-2	TRBV10-3	CAIGENTGELFF	TGTGCCATCGGTGAGAACACCGGGGAGCTGTTTTTT
.	once	TRBJ2-5	TRBV15	CATSLGGGAGQETQYF	TGTGCCACCAGCCTGGGAGGGGGAGCGGGGCAAGAGACCCAGTACTTC
TRBD1	few	TRBJ1-2	TRBV4-1	CASSHYGPGQHVYGYTF	TGCGCCAGCAGCCATTATGGGCCGGGACAGCATGTCTATGGCTACACCTTC
.	few	TRBJ2-5	TRBV25-1	CASSDWASQETQYF	TGTGCCAGCAGTGACTGGGCATCGCAAGAGACCCAGTACTTC
TRBD2	.	TRBJ2-1	TRBV5-1	CASSLAFFLASGRFYNEQFF	TGCGCCAGCAGCTTGGCCTTTTTCCTGGCTAGCGGGAGGTTTTACAATGAGCAGTTCTTC